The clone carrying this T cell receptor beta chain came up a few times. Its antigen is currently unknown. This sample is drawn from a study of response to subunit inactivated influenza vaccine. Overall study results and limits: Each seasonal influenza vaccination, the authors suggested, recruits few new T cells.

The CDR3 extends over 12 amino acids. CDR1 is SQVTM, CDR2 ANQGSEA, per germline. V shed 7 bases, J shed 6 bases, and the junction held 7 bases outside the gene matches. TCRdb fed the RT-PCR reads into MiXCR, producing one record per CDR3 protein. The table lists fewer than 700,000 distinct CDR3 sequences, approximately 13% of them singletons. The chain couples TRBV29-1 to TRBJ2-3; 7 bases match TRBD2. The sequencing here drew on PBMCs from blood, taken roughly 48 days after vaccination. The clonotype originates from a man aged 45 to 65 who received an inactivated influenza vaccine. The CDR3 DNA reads TGCAGCGCAGTGGGGCGGGGGGATACGCAGTATTTT. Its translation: CSAVGRGDTQYF.